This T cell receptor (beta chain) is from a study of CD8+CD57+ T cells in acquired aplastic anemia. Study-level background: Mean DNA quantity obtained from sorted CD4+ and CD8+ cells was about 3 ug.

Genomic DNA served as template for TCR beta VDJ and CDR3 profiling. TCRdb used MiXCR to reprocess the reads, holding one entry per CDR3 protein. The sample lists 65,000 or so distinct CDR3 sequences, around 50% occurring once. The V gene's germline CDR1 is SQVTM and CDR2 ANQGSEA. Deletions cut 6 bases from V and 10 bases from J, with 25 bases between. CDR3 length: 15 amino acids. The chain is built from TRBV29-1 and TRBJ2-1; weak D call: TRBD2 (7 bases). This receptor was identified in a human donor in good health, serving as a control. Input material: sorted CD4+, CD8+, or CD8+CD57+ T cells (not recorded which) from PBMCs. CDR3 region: CSVIAVAGALGEQFF. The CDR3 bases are TGCAGCGTAATAGCGGTCGCGGGGGCCCTGGGGGAGCAGTTCTTC.